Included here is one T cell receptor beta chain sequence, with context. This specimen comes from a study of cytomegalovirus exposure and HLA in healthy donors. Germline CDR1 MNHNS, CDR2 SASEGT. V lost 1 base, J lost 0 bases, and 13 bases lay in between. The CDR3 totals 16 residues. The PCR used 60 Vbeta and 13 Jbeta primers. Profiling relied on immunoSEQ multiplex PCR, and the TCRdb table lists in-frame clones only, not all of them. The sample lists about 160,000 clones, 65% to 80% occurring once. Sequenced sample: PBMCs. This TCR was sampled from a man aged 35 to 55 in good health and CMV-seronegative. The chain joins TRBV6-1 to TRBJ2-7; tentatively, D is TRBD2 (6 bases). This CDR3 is CASSEGDLIRSYEQYF. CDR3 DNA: TGTGCCAGCAGTGAAGGGGACTTAATACGCTCCTACGAGCAGTACTTC.